This T cell receptor beta chain was sequenced in a study of Ad26.COV2.S vaccination and SARS-CoV-2 variants. For the study at large: Dosing was one shot or two shots 56 days apart.

Treatment given: roughly 20 received Ad26.COV2.S at low or high dose, single or two shots; 5 received placebo; per-sample allocation not given. Vaccine and placebo recipients were sampled on day 63 after the first injection. Adults aged 18-55 years in Boston included the donor. Its platform was an Ad26 vector, and its expressed antigen was Wuhan-strain SARS-CoV-2 spike. The table came from immunoSEQ multiplex PCR; TCRdb's copy has only in-frame clones and leaves some out. The sample has fewer than 400,000 clones, around nine tenths seen once. General study points: Individuals receiving vaccine had higher spike-specific TCR breadth than placebo recipients did.

A note on this clone: The antigen is unknown.

V lost 4 bases and J lost 5; bases outside the gene matches: 11. Germline V gene data show CDR1 as SGHNT and CDR2 as YYREEE (reference sequence). The CDR3 spans 16 residues. This chain uses TRBV5-4 with TRBJ2-1, with TRBD1 matching 8 bases. This TCR was recovered from a person between 18 and 65 years old who received the Ad26.COV2.S COVID-19 vaccine or a placebo. The sample in question was peripheral blood, obtained in a trial of Ad26.COV2.S vaccine versus placebo. The CDR3 nucleotides read TGTGCCAGCAGCCCGCGGGCGCCAGGGGGCCACAATGAGCAGTTCTTC. It specifies CASSPRAPGGHNEQFF.